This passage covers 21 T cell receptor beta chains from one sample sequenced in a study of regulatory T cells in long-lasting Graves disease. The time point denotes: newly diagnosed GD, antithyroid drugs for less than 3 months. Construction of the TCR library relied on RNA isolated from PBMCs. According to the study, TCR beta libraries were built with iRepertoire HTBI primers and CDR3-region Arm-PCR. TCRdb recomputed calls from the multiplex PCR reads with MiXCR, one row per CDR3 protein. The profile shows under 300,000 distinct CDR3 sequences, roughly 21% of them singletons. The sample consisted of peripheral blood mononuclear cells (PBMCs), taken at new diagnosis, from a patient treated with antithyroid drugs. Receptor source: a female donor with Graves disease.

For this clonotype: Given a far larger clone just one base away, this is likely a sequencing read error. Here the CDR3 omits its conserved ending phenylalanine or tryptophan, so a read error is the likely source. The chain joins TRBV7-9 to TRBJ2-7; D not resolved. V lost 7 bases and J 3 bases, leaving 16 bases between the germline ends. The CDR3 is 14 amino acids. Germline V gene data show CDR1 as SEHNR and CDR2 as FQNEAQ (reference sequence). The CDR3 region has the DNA TGTGCCAGCATCAGAGAGACTCAACTCTACGAGCAGTACCTC. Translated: CASIRETQLYEQYL.

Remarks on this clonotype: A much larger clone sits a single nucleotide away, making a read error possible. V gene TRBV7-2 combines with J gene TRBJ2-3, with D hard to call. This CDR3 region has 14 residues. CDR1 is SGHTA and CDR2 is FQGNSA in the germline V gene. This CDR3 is CASGLEVRDATQYF. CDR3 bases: TGTGCCAGCGGCTTAGAAGTCCGCGACGCGACGCAGTATTTT.

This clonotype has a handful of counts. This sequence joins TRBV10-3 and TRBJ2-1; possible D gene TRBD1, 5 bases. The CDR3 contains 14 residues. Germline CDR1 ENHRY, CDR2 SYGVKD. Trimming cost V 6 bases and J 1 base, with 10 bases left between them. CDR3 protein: CAIRGRGSYNEQFF. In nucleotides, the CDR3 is TGTGCCATCAGGGGGCGCGGTTCCTACAATGAGCAGTTCTTC.

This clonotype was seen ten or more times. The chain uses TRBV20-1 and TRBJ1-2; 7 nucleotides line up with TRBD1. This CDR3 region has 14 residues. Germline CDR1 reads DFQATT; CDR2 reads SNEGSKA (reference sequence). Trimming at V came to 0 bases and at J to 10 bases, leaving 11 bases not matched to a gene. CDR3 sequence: CSAREPFLQGTYTF. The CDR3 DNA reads TGCAGTGCTAGAGAACCATTCCTACAGGGGACCTACACCTTC.

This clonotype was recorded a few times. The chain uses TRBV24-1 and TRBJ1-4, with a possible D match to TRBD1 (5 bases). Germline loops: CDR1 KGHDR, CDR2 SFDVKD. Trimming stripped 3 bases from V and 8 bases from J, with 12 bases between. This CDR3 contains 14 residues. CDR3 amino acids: CATSDPGREEKLFF. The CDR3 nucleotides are TGTGCCACCAGTGATCCAGGGAGAGAAGAAAAACTGTTTTTT.

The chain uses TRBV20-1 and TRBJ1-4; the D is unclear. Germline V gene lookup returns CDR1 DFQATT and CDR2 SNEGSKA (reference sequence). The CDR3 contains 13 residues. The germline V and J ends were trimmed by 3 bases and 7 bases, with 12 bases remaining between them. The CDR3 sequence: CSARSRRGEKLFF. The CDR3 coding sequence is TGCAGTGCTAGGTCCAGGCGGGGTGAAAAACTGTTTTTT.

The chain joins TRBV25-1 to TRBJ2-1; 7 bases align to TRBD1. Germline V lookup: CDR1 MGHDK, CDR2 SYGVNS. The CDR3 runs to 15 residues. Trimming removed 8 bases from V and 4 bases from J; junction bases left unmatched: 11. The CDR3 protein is CASGKRDSIYNEQFF. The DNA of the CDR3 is TGTGCCAGCGGCAAGAGGGACAGTATTTACAATGAGCAGTTCTTC.

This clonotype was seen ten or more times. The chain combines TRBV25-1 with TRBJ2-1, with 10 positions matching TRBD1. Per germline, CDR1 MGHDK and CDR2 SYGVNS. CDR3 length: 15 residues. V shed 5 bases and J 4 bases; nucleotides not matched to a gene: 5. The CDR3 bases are TGTGCCAGCAGTAACAGGGACAGGGGATACAATGAGCAGTTCTTC. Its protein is CASSNRDRGYNEQFF. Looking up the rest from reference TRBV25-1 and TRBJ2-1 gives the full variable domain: EADIYQTPRYLVIGTGKKITLECSQTMGHDKMYWYQQDPGMELHLIHYSYGVNSTEKGDLSSESTVSRIRTEHFPLTLESARPSHTSQYLCASSNRDRGYNEQFFGPGTRLTVL.

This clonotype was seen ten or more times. CDR3 sequence reads: CASRRGQHTGELFF. CDR3 DNA sequence: TGTGCCAGCAGGAGGGGTCAACACACCGGGGAGCTGTTTTTT. J is TRBJ2-2 and V is TRBV7-9, with D tentatively TRBD1 or TRBD2 (5 bases each). The germline gives CDR1 SEHNR, CDR2 FQNEAQ (reference sequence). V was pared by 6 bases and J by 3 bases, with 11 bases between. The CDR3 loop spans 14 amino acids.

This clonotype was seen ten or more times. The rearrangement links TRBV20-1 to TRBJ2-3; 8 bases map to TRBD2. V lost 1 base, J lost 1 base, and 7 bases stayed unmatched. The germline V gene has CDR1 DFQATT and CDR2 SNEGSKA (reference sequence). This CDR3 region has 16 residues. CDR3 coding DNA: TGCAGTGCTAGAGGGGGGGCGGGAGGAGGCACAGATACGCAGTATTTT. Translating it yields CSARGGAGGGTDTQYF.

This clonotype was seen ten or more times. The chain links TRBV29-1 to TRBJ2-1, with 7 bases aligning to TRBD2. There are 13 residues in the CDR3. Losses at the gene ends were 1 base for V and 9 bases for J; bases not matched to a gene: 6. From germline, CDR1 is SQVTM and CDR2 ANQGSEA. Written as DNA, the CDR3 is TGCAGCGTTGAAGCGGGAGGTTGGGGTGAGCAGTTCTTC. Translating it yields CSVEAGGWGEQFF.

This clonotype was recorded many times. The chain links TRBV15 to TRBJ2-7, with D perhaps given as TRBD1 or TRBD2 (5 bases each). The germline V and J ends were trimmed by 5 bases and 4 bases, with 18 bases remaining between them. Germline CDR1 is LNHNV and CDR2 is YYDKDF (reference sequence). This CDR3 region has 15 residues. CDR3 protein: CATSPGTAGWYEQYF. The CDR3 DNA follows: TGTGCCACCAGCCCCGGGACGGCGGGCTGGTACGAGCAGTACTTC.

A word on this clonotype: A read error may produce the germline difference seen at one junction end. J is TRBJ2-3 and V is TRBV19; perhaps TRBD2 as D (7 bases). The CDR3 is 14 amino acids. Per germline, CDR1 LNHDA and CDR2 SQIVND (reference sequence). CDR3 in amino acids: CASSMGGGTDTQYF. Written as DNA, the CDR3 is TGTGCCAGTAGTATGGGCGGGGGCACAGATACACAGTATTTT.

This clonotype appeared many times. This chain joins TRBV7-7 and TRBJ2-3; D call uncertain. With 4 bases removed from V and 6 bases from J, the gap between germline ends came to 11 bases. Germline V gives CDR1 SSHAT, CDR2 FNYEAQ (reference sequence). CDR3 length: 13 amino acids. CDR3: CASSSVATDTQYF. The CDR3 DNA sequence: TGTGCCAGCAGCTCAGTCGCGACCGATACGCAGTATTTT.

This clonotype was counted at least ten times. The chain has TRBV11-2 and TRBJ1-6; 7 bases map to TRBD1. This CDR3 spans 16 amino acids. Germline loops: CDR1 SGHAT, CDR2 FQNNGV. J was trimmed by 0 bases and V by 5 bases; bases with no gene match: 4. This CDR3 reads CASSAGQSSYNSPLHF. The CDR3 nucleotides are TGTGCCAGCAGCGCGGGACAGAGCTCCTATAATTCACCCCTCCACTTT.

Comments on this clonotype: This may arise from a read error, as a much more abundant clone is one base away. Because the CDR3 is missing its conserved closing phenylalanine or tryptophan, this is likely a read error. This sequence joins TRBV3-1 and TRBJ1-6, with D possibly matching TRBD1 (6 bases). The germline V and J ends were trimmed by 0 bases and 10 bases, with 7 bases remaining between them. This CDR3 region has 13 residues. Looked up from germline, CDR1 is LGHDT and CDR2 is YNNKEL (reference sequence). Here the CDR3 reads CASSQEGGSPLHL. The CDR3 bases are TGTGCCAGCAGCCAAGAGGGGGGCTCACCCCTCCACTTA.

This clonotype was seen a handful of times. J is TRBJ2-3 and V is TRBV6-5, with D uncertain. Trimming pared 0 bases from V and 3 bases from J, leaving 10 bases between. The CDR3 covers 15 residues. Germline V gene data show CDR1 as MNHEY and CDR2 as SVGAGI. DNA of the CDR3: TGTGCCAGCAGTTACTCGGGAATAGCAACAGATACGCAGTATTTT. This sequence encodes CASSYSGIATDTQYF.

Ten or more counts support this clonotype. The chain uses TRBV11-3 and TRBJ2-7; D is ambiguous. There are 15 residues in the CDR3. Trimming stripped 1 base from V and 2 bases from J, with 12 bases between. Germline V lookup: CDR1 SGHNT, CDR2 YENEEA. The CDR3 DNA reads TGTGCCAGCAGCTTAGGTGTAGCATCGACCTACGAGCAGTACTTC. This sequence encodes CASSLGVASTYEQYF.

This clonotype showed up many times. CDR3 bases: TGTGCCAGCAGCCCTACGAACGAAGAGCAGTACTTC. This sequence encodes CASSPTNEEQYF. The rearrangement joins TRBV5-5 to TRBJ2-7; D remains unclear. Trimming stripped 4 bases from V and 7 bases from J, with 12 bases between. The germline gives CDR1 SGHKS, CDR2 YYEKEE (reference sequence). The CDR3 covers 12 residues.

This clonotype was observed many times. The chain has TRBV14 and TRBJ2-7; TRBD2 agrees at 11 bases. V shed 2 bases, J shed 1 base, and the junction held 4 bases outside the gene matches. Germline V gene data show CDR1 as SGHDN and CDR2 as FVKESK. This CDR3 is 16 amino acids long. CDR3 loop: CASSQPGTSGSYEQYF. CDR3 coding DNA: TGTGCCAGCAGCCAACCCGGGACTAGCGGATCCTACGAGCAGTACTTC.

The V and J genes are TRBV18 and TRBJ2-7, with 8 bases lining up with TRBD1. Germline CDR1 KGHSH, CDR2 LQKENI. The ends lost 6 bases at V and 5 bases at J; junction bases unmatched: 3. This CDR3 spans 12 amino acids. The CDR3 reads CASSTGDHEQYF. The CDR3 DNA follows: TGTGCCAGCTCGACAGGGGACCACGAGCAGTACTTC.